This T cell receptor (beta chain) is from a study of vaccination and CD4 T cells after COVID-19. In regard to this clonotype: The antigen remains undetermined. One end of the junction fails to match germline, which may point to a read error.

The CDR3 is 15 residues long. Germline values: CDR1 KGHDR, CDR2 SFDVKD. At the Johns Hopkins FTIC core, DNA taken from cultured CD4+ T cells was sequenced by way of the Oncomine TCR Beta short-read assay. TCRdb passed the PCR reads through MiXCR, listing each CDR3 protein once. The sample holds a few thousand distinct CDR3 sequences, approximately 35% seen once. Stated treatment: 10-day PBMC culture with coronavirus spike peptide pools or control peptides (ViraFEST assay). CD4+ T lymphocytes from the unexposed donor were collected before the COVID-19 pandemic (2011-2018). Sequenced sample: CD4+ T cells from blood, cultured in vitro. This chain joins TRBV24-1 and TRBJ1-2, with 8 bases fitting TRBD1. This sequence originates from a human donor in good health. CDR3 sequence reads: CATSGGTGDLYGYAF. The CDR3, as DNA: TGTGCCACCAGTGGGGGGACAGGCGACCTCTATGGCTACGCCTTC.